A selection of T cell receptor beta chains follows, all from one sample in a study of T-cell memory formation after mild COVID-19. TCRdb recomputed calls from the 5' RACE reads with MiXCR, one row per CDR3 protein. The sample shows some 130,000 distinct CDR3 sequences, under 30% of them seen only once. Sequenced input: PBMCs or a T cell subset sorted from them (not recorded which). Receptors were obtained from an adult woman who had mild COVID-19 (a few samples of this study predate the infection). Cell type and time point are not known. CDR3s include the opening cysteine and the closing phenylalanine or tryptophan. Each record gives: D gene, clone size, V gene, J gene, CDR3 protein, CDR3 DNA. A D gene is named only where the DNA matches it firmly. A row's size may be missing; if present it is once, few, many or a size class.

-	-	TRBV5-1	TRBJ2-1	CASRPGTLPNNEQFF	TGCGCCAGCAGGCCAGGGACCCTCCCGAACAATGAGCAGTTCTTC
TRBD1	-	TRBV29-1	TRBJ1-2	CSVPKPGTGSAGGYTF	TGCAGCGTCCCTAAGCCAGGGACAGGGTCGGCGGGTGGCTACACCTTC
-	-	TRBV5-1	TRBJ2-7	CASSERGTGNEQYF	TGCGCCAGCAGCGAGCGGGGGACAGGAAACGAGCAGTACTTC
-	few	TRBV29-1	TRBJ1-1	CSVEGEPGTEAFF	TGCAGCGTTGAAGGGGAACCGGGGACTGAAGCTTTCTTT
TRBD2	few	TRBV2	TRBJ2-3	CASSGGSGETADTQYF	TGTGCCAGCAGTGGTGGGAGCGGGGAGACGGCAGATACGCAGTATTTT
-	few	TRBV5-1	TRBJ2-3	CASSPSAFGTDTQYF	TGCGCCAGCAGCCCCTCGGCGTTTGGGACAGATACGCAGTATTTT
-	-	TRBV27	TRBJ2-1	CASGEEGGAVSNEQFF	TGTGCCAGCGGGGAAGAGGGGGGGGCCGTTTCGAATGAGCAGTTCTTC
-	-	TRBV6-6	TRBJ1-2	CASSYSAGDGYTF	TGTGCCAGCAGTTACTCCGCAGGGGACGGCTACACCTTC
TRBD1	-	TRBV29-1	TRBJ1-4	CSVLTGQGYEKLFF	TGCAGCGTTCTGACGGGACAGGGCTATGAAAAACTGTTTTTT
TRBD1	-	TRBV24-1	TRBJ2-1	CATSDPAGGDYNEQFF	TGTGCCACCAGTGACCCTGCAGGGGGCGATTACAATGAGCAGTTCTTC
-	few	TRBV12-3/TRBV12-4	TRBJ2-1	CARPLGIGSYNEQFF	TGTGCCAGACCCCTAGGTATAGGCTCCTACAATGAGCAGTTCTTC
-	few	TRBV7-9	TRBJ1-4	CASSLQGRSEKLFF	TGTGCCAGCAGCCTTCAGGGACGGAGTGAAAAACTGTTTTTT
TRBD1	-	TRBV7-2	TRBJ2-6	CALRPAGGAFSPGANVLTF	TGTGCCCTCCGCCCCGCAGGGGGCGCGTTTTCGCCTGGGGCCAACGTCCTGACTTTC
-	medium-sized	TRBV4-1	TRBJ1-3	CASSQDLSLGPDSGNTIYF	TGCGCCAGCAGCCAGGATCTCAGTTTGGGCCCGGACTCTGGAAACACCATATATTTT
TRBD1	few	TRBV12-3/TRBV12-4	TRBJ2-5	CASTLGQGWGETQYF	TGTGCCAGCACCCTAGGACAGGGCTGGGGAGAGACCCAGTACTTC
TRBD1	-	TRBV29-1	TRBJ2-1	CSVGNGTGEYNEQFF	TGCAGCGTTGGAAATGGGACAGGGGAGTACAATGAGCAGTTCTTC
-	few	TRBV7-9	TRBJ1-1	CASSPDGAEAFF	TGTGCCAGCAGCCCCGACGGGGCCGAAGCTTTCTTT
TRBD1	few	TRBV20-1	TRBJ2-3	CSARVKGQLITDTQYF	TGCAGTGCTAGAGTCAAGGGACAGCTAATCACAGATACGCAGTATTTT
-	-	TRBV12-3/TRBV12-4	TRBJ2-3	CASSPQGTDTQYF	TGTGCCAGCAGTCCCCAGGGGACAGATACGCAGTATTTT
-	-	TRBV7-8	TRBJ1-1	CASSLEGVTEAFF	TGTGCCAGCAGCTTAGAAGGGGTCACTGAAGCTTTCTTT
-	few	TRBV12-3/TRBV12-4	TRBJ2-7	CACGDSSYEQYF	TGTGCCTGCGGGGATAGCTCCTACGAGCAGTACTTC
TRBD1	few	TRBV4-1	TRBJ2-2	CASSQGGAESGQGAPGELFF	TGCGCCAGCAGCCAAGGAGGAGCCGAATCGGGACAGGGGGCCCCAGGGGAGCTGTTTTTT
-	-	TRBV5-6	TRBJ2-7	CASSLWGSSYEQYF	TGTGCCAGCAGCTTGTGGGGAAGCTCCTACGAGCAGTACTTC
TRBD1	-	TRBV7-9	TRBJ2-1	CASSSLTGTGGDNEQFF	TGTGCCAGCAGCTCCCTGACCGGGACAGGGGGCGACAATGAGCAGTTCTTC
TRBD2	-	TRBV6-4	TRBJ2-1	CASSTGTSEYNEQFF	TGTGCCAGCAGTACCGGGACTAGCGAATACAATGAGCAGTTCTTC
TRBD1	few	TRBV27	TRBJ2-2	CASGTGLTGELFF	TGTGCCAGCGGGACAGGGCTTACCGGGGAGCTGTTTTTT
-	few	TRBV7-6	TRBJ2-2	CASRHSAGELFF	TGTGCCAGCAGACATAGCGCCGGGGAGCTGTTTTTT
-	many	TRBV10-3	TRBJ2-7	CAHWSGEDGEQYF	TGTGCCCACTGGTCAGGGGAGGATGGCGAGCAGTACTTC
TRBD1	-	TRBV7-9	TRBJ2-7	CASAGTGNSYEQYF	TGTGCCAGCGCCGGGACAGGGAATTCCTACGAGCAGTACTTC
TRBD2	-	TRBV7-8	TRBJ2-2	CASSSRLAVNTGELFF	TGTGCCAGCAGCTCCCGACTAGCGGTGAACACCGGGGAGCTGTTTTTT
-	few	TRBV6-4	TRBJ2-3	CASSDLGATDTQYF	TGTGCCAGCAGTGACCTGGGGGCCACAGATACGCAGTATTTT
-	few	TRBV7-6	TRBJ2-1	CASRDGDNEQFF	TGTGCCAGCAGGGATGGGGACAATGAGCAGTTCTTC
TRBD2	few	TRBV7-8	TRBJ2-2	CASSLPGLAGGSRAGELFF	TGTGCCAGCAGCCTACCGGGACTAGCGGGGGGGAGTCGTGCCGGGGAGCTGTTTTTT
-	-	TRBV19	TRBJ2-7	CASRRQLSLDYEQYF	TGTGCCAGTAGAAGACAACTTTCCCTCGACTACGAGCAGTACTTC
TRBD1	-	TRBV12-5	TRBJ1-5	CASGQGQGSNQPQHF	TGTGCTAGTGGTCAGGGACAGGGAAGTAATCAGCCCCAGCATTTT
TRBD1	-	TRBV4-1	TRBJ1-1	CASSQDIDRGEDTEAFF	TGCGCCAGCAGCCAAGATATAGACAGGGGGGAGGACACTGAAGCTTTCTTT
-	few	TRBV4-1	TRBJ1-1	CASSQGPNWGNTEAFF	TGCGCCAGCAGCCAAGGTCCAAACTGGGGGAACACTGAAGCTTTCTTT
TRBD1	-	TRBV27	TRBJ1-1	CASSTQGATEAFF	TGTGCCAGCAGTACTCAGGGGGCCACTGAAGCTTTCTTT
TRBD2	-	TRBV4-1	TRBJ2-5	CASSRVGGYQETQYF	TGCGCCAGCAGCCGCGTCGGGGGGTACCAAGAGACCCAGTACTTC
TRBD1	-	TRBV20-1	TRBJ2-7	CSTTSGQVIEQYF	TGCAGTACAACCTCGGGACAGGTCATCGAGCAGTACTTC
-	few	TRBV7-8	TRBJ2-7	CASRGRGKTGFDEQYF	TGTGCCAGCCGGGGTCGGGGAAAAACAGGGTTCGACGAGCAGTACTTC
-	-	TRBV4-1	TRBJ2-2	CASSRTGINTGELFF	TGCGCCAGCAGCCGAACCGGGATTAACACCGGGGAGCTGTTTTTT
TRBD2	few	TRBV7-6	TRBJ2-3	CASSPRTSGTDTQYF	TGTGCCAGCAGCCCGAGGACTAGCGGCACAGATACGCAGTATTTT
-	few	TRBV6-1	TRBJ2-2	CASSVGGLVTGELFF	TGTGCCAGCAGTGTGGGGGGTTTGGTCACCGGGGAGCTGTTTTTT
TRBD2	few	TRBV20-1	TRBJ2-1	CSVPGLAEYEQFF	TGCAGTGTACCGGGACTAGCGGAATATGAGCAGTTCTTC
TRBD1	-	TRBV13	TRBJ1-4	CASSSPGQTNEKLFF	TGTGCCAGCAGCTCACCGGGACAGACTAATGAAAAACTGTTTTTT
-	-	TRBV11-3	TRBJ2-1	CASSGRGTASYNEQFF	TGTGCCAGCAGCGGGCGTGGGACTGCCTCCTACAATGAGCAGTTCTTC
-	few	TRBV7-9	TRBJ2-3	CASSLWTDTQYF	TGTGCCAGCAGCTTGTGGACAGATACGCAGTATTTT
TRBD1	few	TRBV4-2	TRBJ1-2	CASSRKGTDYGYTF	TGTGCCAGCAGCCGCAAGGGGACAGACTATGGCTACACCTTC